This T cell receptor beta chain comes out of a study of cytotoxic CD8 clonotypes in ibrutinib-treated CLL. Some clones are missing from TCRdb's copy, which holds only in-frame ones; the method was immunoSEQ multiplex PCR. The repertoire holds 150,000 or so clones, about three quarters seen once, with roughly 4.7% in the top ten. Germline assignment: CDR1 SEHNR and CDR2 FQNEAQ (reference sequence). Trimming removed 5 bases from V and 4 bases from J, with 12 bases in between. The CDR3 spans 14 residues. The TCR originated in a human donor with chronic lymphocytic leukemia. Sequenced material: PBMCs, taken after 24 months of ibrutinib treatment. V is TRBV7-9 and J is TRBJ1-3, with D uncertain. CDR3 amino acids: CASSPGSTGNTIYF. The CDR3 nucleotides read TGTGCCAGCAGCCCCGGCAGTACGGGAAACACCATATATTTT.